Presented here are 32 T cell receptor beta chains from one specimen sequenced in a study of radiotherapy plus CTLA-4 blockade in lung cancer. Only in-frame clones appear in the TCRdb table, and some are missing; sequencing was by immunoSEQ multiplex PCR. The data hold roughly 58,000 clones, with just under 85% observed a single time. Material: peripheral blood, obtained from a patient treated with radiotherapy plus ipilimumab. The receptors derive from a human donor with non-small cell lung cancer whose response to radiotherapy plus ipilimumab could not be evaluated.

This clone has only one observation. The chain joins TRBV19 to TRBJ1-1, with D possibly being TRBD1 (5 bases). CDR1 is LNHDA, CDR2 SQIVND, per germline (reference sequence). V was trimmed by 5 bases and J by 4 bases, leaving 14 bases between them. This CDR3 region has 14 residues. This CDR3 reads CASSLRTGPTEAFF. The CDR3 DNA is TGTGCCAGTAGTCTAAGAACAGGTCCCACTGAAGCTTTCTTT.

The rearrangement links TRBV7-2 to TRBJ2-2; TRBD2 matches at 9 bases. The V gene's germline CDR1 is SGHTA and CDR2 FQGNSA. The CDR3 loop spans 16 amino acids. V lost 0 bases, J lost 4 bases, and 3 bases stayed unmatched. CDR3 DNA: TGTGCCAGCAGCTTAGCGCCTAGCGGGATCACCGGGGAGCTGTTTTTT. Translated, it gives CASSLAPSGITGELFF.

The J gene is TRBJ1-2, the V gene TRBV15; TRBD1 agrees at 12 bases. Germline V gene sequence: CDR1 LNHNV, CDR2 YYDKDF (reference sequence). CDR3 length: 19 amino acids. The V gene end was trimmed by 0 bases and the J gene end by 4 bases; junction bases not matched to a gene: 12. The CDR3: CATSRELPGQGANGYGYTF. CDR3 DNA: TGTGCCACCAGCAGAGAGCTACCGGGACAGGGGGCGAACGGCTATGGCTACACCTTC.

This chain links TRBV7-2 with TRBJ2-7; no reliable D call. The CDR3 totals 14 residues. V lost 1 base and J lost 5, with 12 bases in between. Looked up from germline, CDR1 is SGHTA and CDR2 is FQGNSA. The CDR3 spells CASSLGGRINEQYF. CDR3 DNA: TGTGCCAGCAGCTTAGGAGGTAGAATTAACGAGCAGTACTTC.

V and J are TRBV6-6 and TRBJ2-7; 8 nucleotides match TRBD1. This CDR3 region has 13 residues. J was trimmed by 1 base and V by 7 bases; bases with no gene match: 3. Per the germline V gene, CDR1 is MNHNY and CDR2 is SVGAGI (reference sequence). This CDR3 is CASTGQASYEQYF. The CDR3 bases are TGTGCCAGCACGGGACAGGCTTCCTACGAGCAGTACTTC.

The rearrangement links TRBV30 to TRBJ2-3; a possible D gene is TRBD1 (6 bases). Germline loops: CDR1 GTSNPN, CDR2 SVGIG (reference sequence). V was clipped by 0 bases and J by 9 bases, with 13 bases between them. The CDR3 is 13 residues long. For the CDR3, the DNA is TGTGCCTGGAGTGTAGGGGGTGAATTGACGCAGTATTTT. It codes for CAWSVGGELTQYF.

This sequence joins TRBV21-1 and TRBJ2-5; the listed D gene, TRBD1, was not tested against the DNA. TRBV21-1 is assigned pseudogene status. The CDR3 has 16 amino acids. CDR3 in amino acids: CASSPTISRQGETQYF. The DNA for the CDR3 is TGTGCCAGCAGCCCAACCATATCAAGACAGGGGGAGACCCAGTACTTC.

On this clone: This specimen includes other DNA sequences encoding the same CDR3. The gene calls are TRBV19 and TRBJ2-1; 10 nucleotides match TRBD1. The CDR3 is 12 amino acids. J gave up 13 bases and V 5 bases, and 5 bases lay outside the gene matches. Germline CDR1 LNHDA, CDR2 SQIVND (reference sequence). DNA for the CDR3: TGTGCCAGTAGTTCCGACAGGGGGCCACAGTTCTTC. This codes for CASSSDRGPQFF.

This clone was seen only once. The chain has TRBV7-8 and TRBJ2-7; 14 bases agree with TRBD2. The J segment lost 2 bases and the V segment lost 6 bases, leaving 6 bases of the junction unmatched. The CDR3 covers 16 residues. Germline V gene data show CDR1 as SGHVS and CDR2 as FQNEAQ. The CDR3 sequence is CASSLTSGGGPYEQYF. CDR3 nucleotide sequence: TGTGCCAGCAGTCTGACTAGCGGGGGGGGGCCCTACGAGCAGTACTTC. Full variable domain (outside the CDR3, taken from reference TRBV7-8 and TRBJ2-7): GAGVSQSPRYKVAKRGQDVALRCDPISGHVSLFWYQQALGQGPEFLTYFQNEAQLDKSGLPSDRFFAERPEGSVSTLKIQRTQQEDSAVYLCASSLTSGGGPYEQYFGPGTRLTVT.

V gene TRBV7-9 combines with J gene TRBJ2-2; weak D call: TRBD2 (7 bases). CDR3 length: 16 amino acids. The germline V and J ends were trimmed by 5 bases and 5 bases, with 18 bases remaining between them. CDR1 SEHNR and CDR2 FQNEAQ come from the germline V gene (reference sequence). CDR3 sequence: CASSLLRGRGTGELFF. The CDR3, as DNA: TGTGCCAGCAGCCTCCTCCGGGGGCGGGGGACCGGGGAGCTGTTTTTT.

This chain connects TRBV7-8 to TRBJ2-5, with 10 bases that match TRBD2. The end of the DNA is better explained by TRBJ2-7, so the J call may be wrong. The CDR3 loop spans 19 amino acids. CDR1 and CDR2 from the germline V gene are SGHVS and FQNEAQ. CDR3 loop: CASSLTGPLSGRSWGEQYF. The CDR3 bases are TGTGCCAGCAGCTTAACGGGTCCCCTTAGCGGGAGGTCCTGGGGCGAGCAGTACTTC.

CDR3 sequence: CASSPYGNTIYF. The CDR3 region has the DNA TGTGCCAGCAGCCCGTATGGAAACACCATATATTTT. The gene calls are TRBV7-2 and TRBJ1-3; D remains unclear. Germline CDR1 is SGHTA and CDR2 is FQGNSA. This CDR3 contains 12 residues. The germline V and J ends were trimmed by 5 bases and 3 bases, with 5 bases remaining between them.

The gene calls are TRBV6-4 and TRBJ2-6; 8 bases are shared with TRBD2. The CDR3 contains 18 residues. Looked up from germline, CDR1 is MRHNA and CDR2 is SNTAGT. The V segment lost 0 bases and the J segment 0 bases; nucleotides outside the gene matches: 4. The CDR3 sequence: CASSDSSGGISGANVLTF. The CDR3 DNA reads TGTGCCAGCAGTGACTCGAGCGGGGGAATCTCTGGGGCCAACGTCCTGACTTTC.

The J gene is TRBJ2-3, the V gene TRBV2, with TRBD2 matching over 10 bases. CDR3 length equals 16 residues. Germline V gene sequence: CDR1 SNHLY, CDR2 FYNNEI. The J segment lost 6 bases and the V segment lost 6 bases, leaving 12 bases of the junction unmatched. The CDR3 spells CASRRSGRAGQDTQYF. The DNA of the CDR3 is TGTGCCAGCAGACGGAGCGGGAGGGCGGGTCAGGATACGCAGTATTTT.

This rearrangement joins TRBV29-1 to TRBJ2-1; 8 bases agree with TRBD1. With 6 bases clipped from V and 5 bases from J, the junction kept 6 bases outside the gene matches. Germline loops: CDR1 SQVTM, CDR2 ANQGSEA. The CDR3 has 13 residues. The CDR3 DNA reads TGCAGCGTCGTGGTGACAGGGGACAATGAGCAGTTCTTC. Translation: CSVVVTGDNEQFF.

The chain is built from TRBV28 and TRBJ2-7, with D perhaps matching TRBD2 (6 bases). V dropped 3 bases and J dropped 2 bases, with 11 bases sitting between them. CDR1 and CDR2 (germline): MDHEN, SYDVKM. The CDR3 spans 14 residues. The CDR3 DNA reads TGTGCCAGCAGTTTGGGCGGGGTGCCCTACGAGCAGTACTTC. Translated: CASSLGGVPYEQYF.

The V call is TRBV5-5, the J call TRBJ2-5, with 8 nucleotides matching TRBD2. Germline V gives CDR1 SGHKS, CDR2 YYEKEE (reference sequence). The CDR3 loop spans 14 amino acids. J lost 5 bases, V lost 3 bases, and 6 bases had no gene match. The CDR3 DNA reads TGTGCCAGCAGCTCCTTAGCGGGGACGGAGACCCAGTACTTC. Protein sequence: CASSSLAGTETQYF.

V usage is TRBV14 and J usage is TRBJ2-3; 7 bases match TRBD2. V gave up 4 bases and J gave up 1 base; unmatched junction bases: 5. The germline V gene encodes CDR1 SGHDN and CDR2 FVKESK. The CDR3 is made up of 15 amino acids. CDR3 in DNA: TGTGCCAGCAGCCCCCAGCGGGGCCGCACAGATACGCAGTATTTT. Translating gives CASSPQRGRTDTQYF.

J is TRBJ1-2 and V is TRBV7-2, with 7 positions matching TRBD1. The V gene end was trimmed by 5 bases and the J gene end by 0 bases; junction bases not matched to a gene: 3. Germline loops: CDR1 SGHTA, CDR2 FQGNSA. The CDR3 is made up of 14 amino acids. The CDR3: CASSLGQTNYGYTF. As DNA, the CDR3 is TGTGCCAGCAGCCTGGGACAGACTAACTATGGCTACACCTTC.

This clone was observed a handful of times. The rearrangement joins TRBV6-5 to TRBJ2-5; perhaps TRBD2 as D (6 bases). The CDR3 sequence is 15 residues long. Germline lookup yields CDR1 MNHEY and CDR2 SVGAGI. Trimming pared 2 bases from V and 1 base from J, leaving 11 bases between. CDR3 region: CASSYRRGSQETQYF. The CDR3 nucleotides read TGTGCCAGCAGTTACAGGAGGGGCTCCCAAGAGACCCAGTACTTC.

The chain joins TRBV5-1 to TRBJ2-5; D perhaps matches TRBD2 (5 bases). Trimming shortened V by 2 bases and J by 1 base, and 18 bases separated the two germline ends. Germline V gene data show CDR1 as SGHRS and CDR2 as YFSETQ. This CDR3 spans 17 amino acids. The CDR3 region is CASSFGFQPRGQETQYF. CDR3 in DNA: TGCGCCAGCAGCTTTGGTTTTCAACCCCGGGGCCAAGAGACCCAGTACTTC.

This chain connects TRBV28 to TRBJ1-6, with no clear D. The CDR3 is 18 amino acids. CDR1 MDHEN and CDR2 SYDVKM come from the germline V gene. The V gene lost 4 bases and the J gene lost 0 bases, with 16 bases spanning the gap. The CDR3 is CASSYGVVGSSYNSPLHF. CDR3 DNA sequence: TGTGCCAGCAGTTACGGGGTGGTCGGTAGCTCCTATAATTCACCCCTCCACTTT.

The genes are TRBV5-1 and TRBJ1-2, with TRBD1 identical over 8 bases. The V segment lost 0 bases and the J segment 6 bases; nucleotides outside the gene matches: 4. The CDR3 loop spans 14 amino acids. Germline CDR1 SGHRS, CDR2 YFSETQ. This CDR3 reads CASSLGQGSDGYTF. CDR3 bases: TGCGCCAGCAGCTTGGGACAGGGGAGTGATGGCTACACCTTC.

The chain combines TRBV28 with TRBJ1-1; 8 bases align to TRBD1. V dropped 5 bases and J dropped 1; count of bases not matched to a gene: 6. Germline values: CDR1 MDHEN, CDR2 SYDVKM. This CDR3 contains 15 residues. CDR3 nucleotide sequence: TGTGCCAGCAGTCTACCCGGGACAGGGAACACTGAAGCTTTCTTT. It specifies CASSLPGTGNTEAFF.

This chain joins TRBV2 and TRBJ1-5, with a weak D call TRBD1 (5 bases). Germline V gene lookup returns CDR1 SNHLY and CDR2 FYNNEI. With 3 bases removed from V and 6 bases from J, the gap between germline ends came to 9 bases. The CDR3 extends over 13 amino acids. The CDR3 bases are TGTGCCAGCAGTGAGGGGGGGGGTCAGCCCCAGCATTTT. It encodes CASSEGGGQPQHF.

The chain recombines TRBV28 with TRBJ1-2; D uncertain. Trimming took off 10 bases at V and 1 base at J, with 10 bases between the two ends. The V gene's germline CDR1 is MDHEN and CDR2 SYDVKM. The CDR3 is 12 residues long. This chain's CDR3 is CAIEANNYGYTF. DNA for the CDR3: TGTGCCATTGAGGCCAATAACTATGGCTACACCTTC.

The chain combines TRBV19 with TRBJ2-7, with 7 bases aligning to TRBD1. This CDR3 comprises 13 residues. V lost 2 bases to trimming and J lost 5 bases; unmatched junction nucleotides: 3. Germline V gene data show CDR1 as LNHDA and CDR2 as SQIVND (reference sequence). The DNA for the CDR3 is TGTGCCAGTAGTATACGCACAGGGGACGAGCAGTACTTC. It encodes CASSIRTGDEQYF.

CDR3 amino acids: CASGDTQYF. The CDR3 region has the DNA TGTGCCAGCGGCGATACGCAGTATTTT. This rearrangement joins TRBV11-2 to TRBJ2-3, with D hard to call. V lost 8 bases to trimming and J lost 6 bases, with 3 bases between them. CDR3 length: 9 amino acids. Germline V CDR1 and CDR2: SGHAT, FQNNGV.

This clone was recorded a few times. This chain links TRBV4-3 with TRBJ1-2; a possible D gene is TRBD1 (6 bases). V lost 3 bases to trimming and J lost 3 bases, with 14 bases between them. CDR1 is LGHNA, CDR2 YSLEER, per germline. This CDR3 comprises 15 residues. The CDR3 DNA reads as TGCGCCAGCAGCCAGTCACAGGGAAGGGACTATGGCTACACCTTC. It is translated as CASSQSQGRDYGYTF.

The gene calls are TRBV9 and TRBJ2-3; D is possibly TRBD2 (6 bases). V gave up 5 bases and J gave up 3 bases, with 16 bases separating them. Germline assignment: CDR1 SGDLS and CDR2 YYNGEE. The CDR3 runs to 15 residues. The CDR3 here is CASSPGPGGTDTQYF. As DNA, the CDR3 is TGTGCCAGCAGTCCCGGTCCCGGGGGTACAGATACGCAGTATTTT.

The V gene is TRBV7-9, the J gene TRBJ2-2; 10 nucleotides match TRBD2. The CDR3 totals 16 residues. The junction had 5 bases not matched to a gene; V was cut back by 5 bases and J by 2 bases. Germline V lookup: CDR1 SEHNR, CDR2 FQNEAQ (reference sequence). Here the CDR3 DNA reads TGTGCCAGCAGCGCACAGCGGGGGGGCAACACCGGGGAGCTGTTTTTT. Protein: CASSAQRGGNTGELFF. Using reference TRBV7-9 and TRBJ2-2 for the parts outside the CDR3, the full variable domain is DTGVSQNPRHKITKRGQNVTFRCDPISEHNRLYWYRQTLGQGPEFLTYFQNEAQLEKSRLLSDRFSAERPKGSFSTLEIQRTEQGDSAMYLCASSAQRGGNTGELFFGEGSRLTVL.

V gene TRBV5-6 combines with J gene TRBJ1-2, with 9 bases identical to TRBD1. CDR3 length: 14 residues. The J segment lost 7 bases and the V segment lost 1 base, leaving 5 bases of the junction unmatched. Germline V gene data show CDR1 as SGHDT and CDR2 as YYEEEE. The chain's CDR3 is CASSLRDRASGYTF. The CDR3 bases are TGTGCCAGCAGCTTGCGGGACAGGGCTAGTGGCTACACCTTC.